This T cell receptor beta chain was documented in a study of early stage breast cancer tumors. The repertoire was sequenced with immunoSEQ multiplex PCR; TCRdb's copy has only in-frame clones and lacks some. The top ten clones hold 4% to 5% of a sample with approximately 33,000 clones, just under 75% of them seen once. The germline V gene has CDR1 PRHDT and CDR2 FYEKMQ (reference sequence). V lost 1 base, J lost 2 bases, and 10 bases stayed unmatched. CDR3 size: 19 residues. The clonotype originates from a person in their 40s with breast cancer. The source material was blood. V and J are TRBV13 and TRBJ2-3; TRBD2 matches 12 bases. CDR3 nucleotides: TGTGCCAGCAGCTTAGAGGGGCTAGCGGGAGGGCCCGACACAGATACGCAGTATTTT. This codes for CASSLEGLAGGPDTDTQYF.